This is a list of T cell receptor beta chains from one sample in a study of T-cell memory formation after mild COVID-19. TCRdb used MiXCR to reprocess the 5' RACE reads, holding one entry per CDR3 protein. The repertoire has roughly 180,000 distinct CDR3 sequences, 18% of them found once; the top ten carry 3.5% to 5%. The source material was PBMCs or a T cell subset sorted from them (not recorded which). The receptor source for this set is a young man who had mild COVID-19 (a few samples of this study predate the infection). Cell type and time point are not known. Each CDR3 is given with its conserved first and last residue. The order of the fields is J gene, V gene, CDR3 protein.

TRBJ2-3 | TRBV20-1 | CSASKGDTQYF
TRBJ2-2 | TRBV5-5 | CASSLAGAGGTGELFF
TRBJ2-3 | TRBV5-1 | CASSLGLAGNTDTQYF
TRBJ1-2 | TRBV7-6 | CASSFSGRQGADYTF
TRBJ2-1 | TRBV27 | CASSLLTGPYNEQFF
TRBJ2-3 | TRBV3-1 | CASSRGTSGTDTQYF
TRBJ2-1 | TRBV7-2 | CASSLVIGRGAYNEQFF
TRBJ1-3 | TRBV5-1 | CASSLAGEPSGNTIYF
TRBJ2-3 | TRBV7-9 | CASSIDRTDTQYF
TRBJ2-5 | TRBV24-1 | CATSDGLLGRETQYF
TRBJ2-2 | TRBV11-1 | CASSPSRAAKTGELFF
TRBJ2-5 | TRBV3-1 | CASSETSEETQYF
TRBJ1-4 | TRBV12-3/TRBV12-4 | CASTWTDGKLFF
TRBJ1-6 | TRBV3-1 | CASSRSRDRESPLHF
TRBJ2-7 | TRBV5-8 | CASSPGTGHLEQYF
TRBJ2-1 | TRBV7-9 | CASSSLAGGYNEQFF
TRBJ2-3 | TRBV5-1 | CASSSSGGEDTQYF
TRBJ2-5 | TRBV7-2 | CASSLGPAYQETQYF
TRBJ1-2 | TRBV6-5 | CASSYSGGTTSGYTF
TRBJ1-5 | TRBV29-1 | CSVRLSDYQPQHF
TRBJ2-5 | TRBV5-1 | CASSPKIADRQETQYF
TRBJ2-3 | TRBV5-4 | CASSLDDRPTDTQYF
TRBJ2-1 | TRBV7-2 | CASRGSSYNEQFF
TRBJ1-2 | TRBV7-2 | CASSREGSLDSNYGYNF
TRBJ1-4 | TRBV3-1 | CASSQLREKLFF
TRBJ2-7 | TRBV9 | CASSVDGGGLAYEQYF
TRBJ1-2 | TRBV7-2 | CASSLTRGANYGYTF
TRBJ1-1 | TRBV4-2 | CASSQERKGDTEAFF
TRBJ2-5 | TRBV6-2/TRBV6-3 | CASSYVGGAAGETQYF
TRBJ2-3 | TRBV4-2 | CASSQAAGATDTQYF
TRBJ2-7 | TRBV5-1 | CASSKDRGLNEQYF
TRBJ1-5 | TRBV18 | CASSPVGQNSNQPQHF
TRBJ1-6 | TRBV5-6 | CASTNRGGSPLHF
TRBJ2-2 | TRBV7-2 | CASSPGPNTGELFF
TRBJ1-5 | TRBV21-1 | CASSNRQYLFSQPQHF
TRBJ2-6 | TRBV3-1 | CASQNSGANVLTF
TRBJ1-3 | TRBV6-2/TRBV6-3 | CASTRISGNTIYF
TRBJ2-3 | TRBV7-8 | CASRGRWGSPDTQYF
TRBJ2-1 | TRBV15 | CATSREPGVYNEQFF
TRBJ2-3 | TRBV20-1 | CSRTSGGSVTDTQYF
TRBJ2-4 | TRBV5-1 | CASGEERGNIQYF
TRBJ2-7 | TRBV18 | CASSPPSDSYEQYF
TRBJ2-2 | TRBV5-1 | CASSLDRGNTGELFF
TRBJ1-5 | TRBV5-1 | CASSVTGDLNQPQHF
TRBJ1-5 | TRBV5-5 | CASSLLTVPVNQPQHF
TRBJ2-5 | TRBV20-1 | CSAGRGGATFGTQYF
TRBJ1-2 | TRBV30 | CAWSRQAYGYTF
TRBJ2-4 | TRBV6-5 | CASSTGTGAAKNIQYF
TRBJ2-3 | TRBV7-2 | CASSPGDRDSVTQYF
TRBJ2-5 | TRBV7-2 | CASSRPDSLQETQYF
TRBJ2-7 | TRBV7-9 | CASSPMGAAASYEQYF
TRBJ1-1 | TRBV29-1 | CSVAAGHPAEAFF
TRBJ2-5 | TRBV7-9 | CASSLFLGETQYF